These 8 T cell receptor beta chains were sequenced from one sample in a study of cytomegalovirus exposure and HLA in healthy donors. 60 Vbeta and 13 Jbeta primers were used in PCR. Repertoires were generated with immunoSEQ multiplex PCR, while TCRdb's copy carries only in-frame clones and drops some. The table lists about 140,000 clones, 82% of them singletons. Input material: PBMCs. The receptors shown here come from a woman aged 55 to 70 in good health and CMV-seropositive.

The genes are TRBV6-6 and TRBJ2-7, with D perhaps matching TRBD1 (6 bases). The V and J ends lost 6 bases and 0 bases respectively, with 15 bases between them. CDR1 is MNHNY and CDR2 is SVGAGI in the germline V gene (reference sequence). The CDR3 length is 15 residues. CDR3 amino acids: CASSPTGLISYEQYF. CDR3 DNA sequence: TGTGCCAGCAGCCCTACAGGGCTCATCTCCTACGAGCAGTACTTC.

This clone appeared a few times. The chain joins TRBV4-1 to TRBJ2-6; tentative D call: TRBD2 (5 bases). The CDR3 has 14 amino acids. Trimming cost V 4 bases and J 4 bases, with 8 bases left between them. Germline values: CDR1 MGHRA, CDR2 YSYEKL. CDR3 protein: CASSPRAGANVLTF. The CDR3 DNA reads as TGCGCCAGCAGCCCGAGGGCAGGGGCCAACGTCCTGACTTTC.

The chain combines TRBV7-9 with TRBJ2-6; D is ambiguous. Between the trimmed V and J ends, which lost 10 bases and 4 bases, there was a span of 17 bases. This CDR3 is 15 amino acids long. Germline values: CDR1 SEHNR, CDR2 FQNEAQ (reference sequence). CDR3 region: CATSFAEAGANVLTF. In nucleotides, the CDR3 is TGTGCCACCTCATTCGCGGAAGCCGGGGCCAACGTCCTGACTTTC.

This clone was recorded once. The V call is TRBV27, the J call TRBJ1-1; 8 nucleotides agree with TRBD1. V lost 10 bases, J lost 5 bases, and 9 bases stayed unmatched. Germline V lookup: CDR1 MNHEY, CDR2 SMNVEV (reference sequence). The CDR3 has 13 amino acids. CDR3 sequence (DNA): TGTGCCACCATCCAACAGGGGGATACTGAAGCTTTCTTT. Encoded protein: CATIQQGDTEAFF.

The chain has TRBV30 and TRBJ2-4; D possibly corresponds to TRBD1 (6 bases). The CDR3 runs 15 residues. Germline CDR1 and CDR2: GTSNPN and SVGIG (reference sequence). V shed 1 base and J shed 2 bases, with 12 bases lying between them. The CDR3 here is CAWSAGGQSKNIQYF. For the CDR3, the DNA is TGTGCCTGGAGTGCGGGTGGACAGTCCAAAAACATTCAGTACTTC.

As regards this clone: Other DNA sequences from this sample encode an identical CDR3 as well. The chain combines TRBV30 with TRBJ1-6; D remains ambiguous. Germline-derived CDR1 and CDR2 are GTSNPN and SVGIG (reference sequence). The CDR3 covers 14 residues. V lost 4 bases, J lost 6 bases, and 13 bases lay in between. CDR3 in amino acids: CAWTNGLFNSPLHF. CDR3 in DNA: TGTGCCTGGACTAATGGACTCTTTAATTCACCCCTCCACTTT.

CDR3 DNA: TGTGCCTGGGCTCGTGGGACAGACAGTTCATTTCCCTACGAGCAGTACTTC. This sequence encodes CAWARGTDSSFPYEQYF. The genes are TRBV30 and TRBJ2-7; 7 bases match TRBD1. Germline CDR1 is GTSNPN and CDR2 is SVGIG (reference sequence). V dropped 5 bases and J dropped 2; count of bases not matched to a gene: 18. This CDR3 spans 17 amino acids. The full variable domain, with the rest looked up from reference TRBV30 and TRBJ2-7, is SQTIHQWPATLVQPVGSPLSLECTVEGTSNPNLYWYRQAAGRGLQLLFYSVGIGQISSEVPQNLSASRPQDRQFILSSKKLLLSDSGFYLCAWARGTDSSFPYEQYFGPGTRLTVT.

The chain employs TRBV5-6 and TRBJ2-4; D unresolved. CDR1 SGHDT and CDR2 YYEEEE come from the germline V gene. The V gene lost 2 bases and the J gene lost 0 bases, with 9 bases spanning the gap. The CDR3 spans 15 residues. The DNA for the CDR3 is TGTGCCAGCAGCTTACGGGTACTAGCCAAAAACATTCAGTACTTC. It yields the protein CASSLRVLAKNIQYF.